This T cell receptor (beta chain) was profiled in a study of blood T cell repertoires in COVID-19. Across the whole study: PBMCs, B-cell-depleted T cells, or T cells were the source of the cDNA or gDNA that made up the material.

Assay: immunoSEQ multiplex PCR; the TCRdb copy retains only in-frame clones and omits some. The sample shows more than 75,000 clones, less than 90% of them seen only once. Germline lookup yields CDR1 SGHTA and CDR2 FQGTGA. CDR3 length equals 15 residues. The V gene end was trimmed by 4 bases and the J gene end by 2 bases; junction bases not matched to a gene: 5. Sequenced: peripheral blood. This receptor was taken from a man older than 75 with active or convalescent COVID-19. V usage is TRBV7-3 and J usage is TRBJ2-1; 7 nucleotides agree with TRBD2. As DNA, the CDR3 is TGTGCCAGCAGCTCGAGCGGGACCACCTACAATGAGCAGTTCTTC. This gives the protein CASSSSGTTYNEQFF.